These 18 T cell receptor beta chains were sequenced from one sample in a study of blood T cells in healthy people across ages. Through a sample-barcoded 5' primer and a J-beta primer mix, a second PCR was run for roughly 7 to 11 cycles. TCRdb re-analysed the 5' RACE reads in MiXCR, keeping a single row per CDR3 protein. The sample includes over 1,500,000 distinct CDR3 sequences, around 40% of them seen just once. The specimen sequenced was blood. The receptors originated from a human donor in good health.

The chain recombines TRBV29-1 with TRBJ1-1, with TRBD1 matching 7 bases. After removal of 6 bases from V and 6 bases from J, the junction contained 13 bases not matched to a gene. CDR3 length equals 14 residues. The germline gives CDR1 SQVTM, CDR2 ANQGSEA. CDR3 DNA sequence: TGCAGCGTCCGGACAGGCAGGGAGTACGCTGAAGCTTTCTTT. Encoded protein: CSVRTGREYAEAFF.

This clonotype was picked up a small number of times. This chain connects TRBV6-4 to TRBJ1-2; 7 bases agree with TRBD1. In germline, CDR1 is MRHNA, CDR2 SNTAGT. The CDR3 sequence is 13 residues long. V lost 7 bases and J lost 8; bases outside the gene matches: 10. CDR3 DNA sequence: TGTGCCAGCATCCCGACAGGGCAAAGGGGCTACACCTTC. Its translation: CASIPTGQRGYTF.

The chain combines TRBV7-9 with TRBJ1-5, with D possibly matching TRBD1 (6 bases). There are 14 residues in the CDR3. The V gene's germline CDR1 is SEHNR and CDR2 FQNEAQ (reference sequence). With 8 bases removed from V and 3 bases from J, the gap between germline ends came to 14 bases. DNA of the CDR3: TGTGCCAGCGGGCATGGACAGCACAATCAGCCCCAGCATTTT. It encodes CASGHGQHNQPQHF.

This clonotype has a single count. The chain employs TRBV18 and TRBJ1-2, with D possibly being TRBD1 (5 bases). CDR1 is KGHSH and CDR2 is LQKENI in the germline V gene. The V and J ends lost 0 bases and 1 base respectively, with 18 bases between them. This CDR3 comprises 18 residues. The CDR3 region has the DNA TGTGCCAGCTCACCACCCCGAGTTGCAACGGACATTAACTATGGCTACACCTTC. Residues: CASSPPRVATDINYGYTF.

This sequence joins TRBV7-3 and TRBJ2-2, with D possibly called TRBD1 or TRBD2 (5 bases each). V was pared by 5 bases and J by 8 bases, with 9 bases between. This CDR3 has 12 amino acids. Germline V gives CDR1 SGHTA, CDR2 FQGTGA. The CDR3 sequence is CASSKGRGELFF. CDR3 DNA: TGTGCCAGCAGCAAGGGACGGGGGGAGCTGTTTTTT.

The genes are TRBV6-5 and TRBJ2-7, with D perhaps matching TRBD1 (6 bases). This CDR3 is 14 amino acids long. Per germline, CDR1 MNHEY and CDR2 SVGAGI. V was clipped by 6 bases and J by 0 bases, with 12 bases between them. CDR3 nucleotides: TGTGCCAGCAGGCTCGCGGACAGCTCCTACGAGCAGTACTTC. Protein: CASRLADSSYEQYF.

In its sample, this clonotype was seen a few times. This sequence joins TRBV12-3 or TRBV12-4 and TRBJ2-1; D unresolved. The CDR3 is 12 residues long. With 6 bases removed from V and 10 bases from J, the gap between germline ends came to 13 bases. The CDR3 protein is CASSTSQREQFF. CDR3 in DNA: TGTGCCAGCAGCACTTCACAGAGAGAGCAGTTCTTC.

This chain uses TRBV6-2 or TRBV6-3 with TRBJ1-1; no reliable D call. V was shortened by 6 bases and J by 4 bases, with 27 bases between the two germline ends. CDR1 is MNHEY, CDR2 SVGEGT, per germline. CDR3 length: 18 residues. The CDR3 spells CASSRLGRVDTWGTEAFF. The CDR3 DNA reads TGTGCCAGCAGCCGCCTCGGGAGGGTGGATACTTGGGGCACTGAAGCTTTCTTT.

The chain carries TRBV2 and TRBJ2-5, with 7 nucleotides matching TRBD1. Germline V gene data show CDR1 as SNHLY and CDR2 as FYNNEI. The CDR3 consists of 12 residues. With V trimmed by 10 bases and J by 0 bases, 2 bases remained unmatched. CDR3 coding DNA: TGTGCCACAACAGGGGACCAAGAGACCCAGTACTTC. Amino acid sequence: CATTGDQETQYF.

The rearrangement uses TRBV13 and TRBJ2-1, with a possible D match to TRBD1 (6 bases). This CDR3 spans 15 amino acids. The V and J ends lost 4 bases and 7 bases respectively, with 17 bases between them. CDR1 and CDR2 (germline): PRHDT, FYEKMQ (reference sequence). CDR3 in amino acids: CASSSRGPSWNEQFF. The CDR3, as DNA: TGTGCCAGCAGCTCCAGGGGTCCCTCGTGGAATGAGCAGTTCTTC.

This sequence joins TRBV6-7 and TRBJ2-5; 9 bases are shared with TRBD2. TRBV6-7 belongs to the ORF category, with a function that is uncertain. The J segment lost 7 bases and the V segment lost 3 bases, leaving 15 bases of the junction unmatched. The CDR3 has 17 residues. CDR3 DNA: TGTGCCAGCAGTTATTTAGGACTAGCGAGGGATGAGTGGACCCAGTACTTC. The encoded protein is CASSYLGLARDEWTQYF.

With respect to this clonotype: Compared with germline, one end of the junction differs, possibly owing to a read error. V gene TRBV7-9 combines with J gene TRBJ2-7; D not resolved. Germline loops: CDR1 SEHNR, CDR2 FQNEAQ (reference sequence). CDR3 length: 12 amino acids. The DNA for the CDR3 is TGTGCCAGCAGCCTAGGAGCCTACGAGCAGAACTTC. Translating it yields CASSLGAYEQNF.

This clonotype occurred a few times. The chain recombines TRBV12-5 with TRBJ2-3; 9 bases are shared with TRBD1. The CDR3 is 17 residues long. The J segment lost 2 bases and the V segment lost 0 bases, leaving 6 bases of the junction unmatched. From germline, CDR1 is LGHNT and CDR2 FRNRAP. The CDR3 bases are TGTGCTAGTGGTTTGGTACTGGGACAGGGATTCACAGATACGCAGTATTTT. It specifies CASGLVLGQGFTDTQYF.

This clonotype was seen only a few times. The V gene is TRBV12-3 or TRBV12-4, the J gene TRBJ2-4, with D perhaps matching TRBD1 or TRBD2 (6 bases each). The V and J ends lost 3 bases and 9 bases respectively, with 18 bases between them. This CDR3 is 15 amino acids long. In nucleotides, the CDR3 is TGTGCCAGCAGTTTGGCGGGACAAGGTTGGGGCATTCAGTACTTC. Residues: CASSLAGQGWGIQYF.

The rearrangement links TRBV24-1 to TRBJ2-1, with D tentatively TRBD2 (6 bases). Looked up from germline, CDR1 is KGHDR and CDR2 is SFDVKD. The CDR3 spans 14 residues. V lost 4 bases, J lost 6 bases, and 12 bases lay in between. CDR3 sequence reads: CATSDPGDLNEQFF. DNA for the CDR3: TGTGCCACCAGTGACCCGGGGGACCTCAATGAGCAGTTCTTC.

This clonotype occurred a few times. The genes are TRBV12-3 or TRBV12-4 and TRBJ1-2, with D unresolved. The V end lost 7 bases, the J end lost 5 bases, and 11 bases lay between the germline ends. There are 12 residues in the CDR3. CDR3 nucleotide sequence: TGTGCCAGCACCACACACCTTTATGGCTACACCTTC. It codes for CASTTHLYGYTF.

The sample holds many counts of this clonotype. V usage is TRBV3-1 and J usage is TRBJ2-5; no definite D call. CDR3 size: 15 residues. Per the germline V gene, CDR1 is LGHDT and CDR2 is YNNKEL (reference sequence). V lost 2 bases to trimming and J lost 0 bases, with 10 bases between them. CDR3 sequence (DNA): TGTGCCAGCAGCCAACTCGAGAATCACCAAGAGACCCAGTACTTC. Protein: CASSQLENHQETQYF.

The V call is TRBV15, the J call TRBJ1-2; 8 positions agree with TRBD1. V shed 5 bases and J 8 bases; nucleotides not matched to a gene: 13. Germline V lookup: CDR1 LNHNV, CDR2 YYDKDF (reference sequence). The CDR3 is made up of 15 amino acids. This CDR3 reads CATSDTGGEWDGYTF. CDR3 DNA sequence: TGTGCCACCAGCGACACAGGGGGAGAATGGGACGGCTACACCTTC.